A single sample is the source of the 22 T cell receptor beta chains below, sequenced in a study of blood T cells in healthy people across ages. The authors ran a second PCR of 7 to 11 cycles using a sample-barcoded 5' primer and a J-beta primer mix. Each CDR3 protein gets one entry after TCRdb re-called the 5' RACE reads with MiXCR. The table has 750,000 to 950,000 distinct CDR3 sequences, approximately 53% seen once. The specimen sequenced was blood. These receptors all stem from a man at least 80 years old in good health.

This chain uses TRBV20-1 with TRBJ2-3, with TRBD2 matching 8 bases. The CDR3 length is 13 residues. Germline V gives CDR1 DFQATT, CDR2 SNEGSKA (reference sequence). The CDR3 bases are TGCAGCGCCCGTCCTAGCGGGCCGGATGCGCAGTATTTT. This gives the protein CSARPSGPDAQYF.

This clonotype was seen only a few times. The chain combines TRBV2 with TRBJ2-1; 10 bases are a match to TRBD2. This CDR3 is built from 17 residues. Looked up from germline, CDR1 is SNHLY and CDR2 is FYNNEI. Trimming removed 0 bases from V and 0 bases from J; junction bases left unmatched: 2. CDR3 sequence: CASSEAPSGSSYNEQFF. CDR3 nucleotide sequence: TGTGCCAGCAGTGAAGCGCCTAGCGGGAGCTCCTACAATGAGCAGTTCTTC.

This chain links TRBV19 with TRBJ2-5, with TRBD1 identical over 9 bases. The DNA end lines up better with TRBJ2-7; the J call may be wrong. The CDR3 loop spans 17 amino acids. CDR1 is LNHDA and CDR2 is SQIVND in the germline V gene (reference sequence). CDR3 sequence (DNA): TGTGCCAGTAGTATAGTATCGCCCGGACAGGGGATCAACGAGCAGTACTTC. Protein sequence: CASSIVSPGQGINEQYF.

This clonotype showed up just a few times. This rearrangement joins TRBV11-2 to TRBJ2-4, with TRBD1 identical over 10 bases. Trimming took 5 bases from V and 13 from J; bases not matched to a gene: 14. The CDR3 contains 15 residues. Germline CDR1 and CDR2: SGHAT and FQNNGV. DNA for the CDR3: TGTGCCAGCAGCAATATCCGACAGGGGGCTCGAGAGCAGTACTTC. Protein: CASSNIRQGAREQYF.

This sequence joins TRBV27 and TRBJ2-7, with D possibly TRBD2 on 6 matching bases. Germline V gene data show CDR1 as MNHEY and CDR2 as SMNVEV (reference sequence). This CDR3 has 15 amino acids. Deletions cut 4 bases from V and 0 bases from J, with 13 bases between. The CDR3 is CASSSMGGNSYEQYF. For the CDR3, the DNA is TGTGCCAGCAGTTCCATGGGGGGTAACTCCTACGAGCAGTACTTC.

Points on this clonotype: One junction end does not reproduce the germline sequence, and a read error may be involved. This chain links TRBV3-1 with TRBJ1-2, with a possible D match to TRBD1 (5 bases). There are 14 residues in the CDR3. Per germline, CDR1 LGHDT and CDR2 YNNKEL (reference sequence). The CDR3 sequence: CASSQGDFLRGYIF. As DNA, the CDR3 is TGTGCCAGCAGCCAAGGGGACTTTCTCCGAGGCTACATCTTC.

The chain uses TRBV3-1 and TRBJ2-7, with 11 bases lining up with TRBD2. The CDR3 covers 15 residues. Germline CDR1 reads LGHDT; CDR2 reads YNNKEL (reference sequence). J was trimmed by 2 bases and V by 3 bases; bases with no gene match: 3. CDR3: CASSQELAGAYEQYF. The CDR3 region has the DNA TGTGCCAGCAGCCAGGAACTAGCGGGAGCCTACGAGCAGTACTTC.

The genes are TRBV12-3 or TRBV12-4 and TRBJ1-5, with D possibly matching TRBD1 (5 bases). V was clipped by 1 base and J by 3 bases, with 16 bases between them. This CDR3 region has 17 residues. The CDR3 nucleotides read TGTGCCAGCAGTTTAGGAACCGGGATAGGGGCCAATCAGCCCCAGCATTTT. It is translated as CASSLGTGIGANQPQHF.

The J gene is TRBJ2-7, the V gene TRBV5-1, with TRBD2 identical over 10 bases. The CDR3 runs to 18 residues. Germline assignment: CDR1 SGHRS and CDR2 YFSETQ. V trimming: 0 bases; J trimming: 2 bases; junction bases outside the gene matches: 11. In nucleotides, the CDR3 is TGCGCCAGCAGCTTGGCCCCTAGCGGGAGAGGGAGCCCCTACGAGCAGTACTTC. It encodes CASSLAPSGRGSPYEQYF.

This chain links TRBV6-5 with TRBJ1-2; 9 nucleotides agree with TRBD1. Germline V CDR1 and CDR2: MNHEY, SVGAGI. CDR3 size: 14 residues. J gave up 8 bases and V 2 bases, and 6 bases lay outside the gene matches. The CDR3 DNA is TGTGCCAGCAGTTACCGCGGGACAGGGTCGGGCTACACCTTC. It yields the protein CASSYRGTGSGYTF.

The chain carries TRBV5-1 and TRBJ2-7; possibly TRBD1 for D (6 bases). The V end was cut by 1 base, the J end by 1 base, with 9 bases between. The germline CDR1 and CDR2 sequences are SGHRS and YFSETQ. The CDR3 spans 14 residues. The CDR3 sequence is CASSLSGDSYEQYF. CDR3 sequence (DNA): TGCGCCAGCAGCTTGTCAGGGGATTCCTACGAGCAGTACTTC.

The V and J genes are TRBV5-1 and TRBJ2-7; D gene uncertain. V was trimmed by 7 bases and J by 0 bases, leaving 17 bases between them. Germline CDR1 SGHRS, CDR2 YFSETQ. The CDR3 is 15 amino acids. The CDR3 DNA sequence: TGCGCCAGCGGCTCACGATGGACGGGCTCCTACGAGCAGTACTTC. Protein sequence: CASGSRWTGSYEQYF.

The gene calls are TRBV5-1 and TRBJ2-6, with D perhaps matching TRBD1 (5 bases). The CDR3 spans 15 residues. V lost 2 bases, J lost 2 bases, and 8 bases lay in between. CDR1 is SGHRS and CDR2 is YFSETQ in the germline V gene. The DNA of the CDR3 is TGCGCCAGCAGCTTACAGGTGGCTGGGGCCAACGTCCTGACTTTC. Translation: CASSLQVAGANVLTF. Based on the CDR3 plus reference TRBV5-1 and TRBJ2-6, the full variable domain is KAGVTQTPRYLIKTRGQQVTLSCSPISGHRSVSWYQQTPGQGLQFLFEYFSETQRNKGNFPGRFSGRQFSNSRSEMNVSTLELGDSALYLCASSLQVAGANVLTFGAGSRLTVL.

V usage is TRBV11-1 and J usage is TRBJ1-6; 10 nucleotides align to TRBD1. V trimming: 3 bases; J trimming: 5 bases; junction bases outside the gene matches: 13. Germline V gene sequence: CDR1 SGHAT, CDR2 FQDESV (reference sequence). CDR3 length: 19 amino acids. CDR3 loop: CASSFLLGQGKKNNSPLHF. The CDR3 region has the DNA TGTGCCAGCAGCTTCCTACTGGGACAGGGGAAAAAGAATAATTCACCCCTCCACTTT.

This clonotype was detected only a few times. The J gene is TRBJ2-3, the V gene TRBV7-9; weak D call: TRBD2 (6 bases). The CDR3 totals 13 residues. V dropped 5 bases and J dropped 4 bases, with 10 bases sitting between them. Germline values: CDR1 SEHNR, CDR2 FQNEAQ (reference sequence). The CDR3 reads CASSVTSPDTQYF. Here the CDR3 DNA reads TGTGCCAGCAGCGTTACTAGCCCAGATACGCAGTATTTT.

This clonotype was detected a few times. J is TRBJ2-5 and V is TRBV5-1; TRBD2 matches 7 bases. From germline, CDR1 is SGHRS and CDR2 YFSETQ. CDR3 length: 15 residues. V was pared by 2 bases and J by 2 bases, with 6 bases of the junction left unmatched. CDR3 residues: CASSLSSRGQETQYF. The DNA for the CDR3 is TGCGCCAGCAGCTTATCCTCGCGGGGGCAAGAGACCCAGTACTTC.

This rearrangement joins TRBV11-2 to TRBJ1-2; the match to TRBD1 covers 7 bases. This CDR3 has 13 amino acids. Germline values: CDR1 SGHAT, CDR2 FQNNGV. Losses at the gene ends were 7 bases for V and 8 bases for J; bases not matched to a gene: 10. In DNA, the CDR3 is TGTGCCAGCACTGAGCGGACAGGCGCCGGCTACACCTTC. Residues: CASTERTGAGYTF.

Only a few counts were recorded for this clonotype. The chain has TRBV6-6 and TRBJ2-3, with 9 positions matching TRBD1. The CDR3 is 15 amino acids. Looked up from germline, CDR1 is MNHNY and CDR2 is SVGAGI (reference sequence). Trimming took 9 bases from V and 3 from J; bases not matched to a gene: 10. The CDR3 nucleotides are TGTGCCAGTAAAAGAGACAGGGGGGGGACAGATACGCAGTATTTT. Translated: CASKRDRGGTDTQYF.

The J gene is TRBJ2-3, the V gene TRBV20-1; D unresolved. Germline values: CDR1 DFQATT, CDR2 SNEGSKA (reference sequence). V lost 0 bases and J 6 bases, leaving 13 bases between the germline ends. The CDR3 covers 14 residues. CDR3 residues: CSARDRTPSDTQYF. The CDR3 bases are TGCAGTGCTAGAGACAGGACGCCCTCGGATACGCAGTATTTT.

CDR3 DNA sequence: TGCGCCAGCAGCCTCAGAACAGGGGGCGAATCCTACGAGCAGTACTTC. Encoded protein: CASSLRTGGESYEQYF. The chain links TRBV5-1 to TRBJ2-7; 9 bases align to TRBD1. CDR3 length: 16 residues. Per the germline V gene, CDR1 is SGHRS and CDR2 is YFSETQ. V lost 4 bases to trimming and J lost 1 base; unmatched junction nucleotides: 9.

This clonotype turned up a few times. The chain employs TRBV5-1 and TRBJ2-5; TRBD2 agrees at 7 bases. Germline assignment: CDR1 SGHRS and CDR2 YFSETQ. This CDR3 spans 15 amino acids. V shed 2 bases, J shed 3 bases, and the junction held 7 bases outside the gene matches. CDR3 residues: CASSLTGGTEETQYF. The CDR3 bases are TGCGCCAGCAGCTTAACGGGAGGAACGGAAGAGACCCAGTACTTC.

The rearrangement joins TRBV12-3 or TRBV12-4 to TRBJ1-5, with a possible D match to TRBD1 (5 bases). The V and J ends lost 2 bases and 15 bases respectively, with 17 bases between them. There are 13 residues in the CDR3. The CDR3 nucleotides are TGTGCCAGCAGTTTATCTGGGCCCGGGGGTTTGCATTTT. Protein: CASSLSGPGGLHF.